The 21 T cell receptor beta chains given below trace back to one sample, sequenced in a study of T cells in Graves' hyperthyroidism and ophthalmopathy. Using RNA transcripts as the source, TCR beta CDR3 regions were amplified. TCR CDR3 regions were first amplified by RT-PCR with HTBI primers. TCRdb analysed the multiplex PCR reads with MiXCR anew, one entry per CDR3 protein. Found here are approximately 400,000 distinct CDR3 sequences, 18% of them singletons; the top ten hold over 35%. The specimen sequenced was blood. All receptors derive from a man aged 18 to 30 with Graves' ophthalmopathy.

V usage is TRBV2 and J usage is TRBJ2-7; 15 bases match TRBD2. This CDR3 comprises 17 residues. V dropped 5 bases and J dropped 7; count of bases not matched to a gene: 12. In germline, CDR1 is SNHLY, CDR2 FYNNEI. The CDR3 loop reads CASSPHRGLAGGGEQYF. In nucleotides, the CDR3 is TGTGCCAGCAGTCCACACCGGGGACTAGCGGGAGGTGGTGAGCAGTACTTC.

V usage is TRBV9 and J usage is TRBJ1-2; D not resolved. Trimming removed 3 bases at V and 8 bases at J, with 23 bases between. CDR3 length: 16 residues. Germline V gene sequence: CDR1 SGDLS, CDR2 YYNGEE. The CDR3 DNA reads TGTGCCAGCAGCGACCCATGGGCAGTCACAGAGCCCGGCTACACCTTC. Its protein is CASSDPWAVTEPGYTF. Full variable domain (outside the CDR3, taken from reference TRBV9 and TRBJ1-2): DSGVTQTPKHLITATGQRVTLRCSPRSGDLSVYWYQQSLDQGLQFLIQYYNGEERAKGNILERFSAQQFPDLHSELNLSSLELGDSALYFCASSDPWAVTEPGYTFGSGTRLTVV.

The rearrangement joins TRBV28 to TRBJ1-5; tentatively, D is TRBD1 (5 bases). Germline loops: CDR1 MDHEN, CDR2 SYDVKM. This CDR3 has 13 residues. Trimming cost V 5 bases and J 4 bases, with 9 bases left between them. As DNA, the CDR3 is TGTGCCAGCAGTGACAGTTCGAATCAGCCCCAGCATTTT. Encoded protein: CASSDSSNQPQHF.

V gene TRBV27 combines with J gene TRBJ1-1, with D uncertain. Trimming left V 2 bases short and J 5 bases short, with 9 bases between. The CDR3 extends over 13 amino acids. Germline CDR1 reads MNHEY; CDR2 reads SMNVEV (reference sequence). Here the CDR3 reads CASSLNAKTEAFF. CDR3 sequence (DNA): TGTGCCAGCAGTTTAAATGCGAAAACTGAAGCTTTCTTT.

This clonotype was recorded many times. Here the CDR3 reads CATRVEGAGRGVTQYF. Here the CDR3 DNA reads TGTGCCACCAGGGTCGAAGGGGCAGGGCGAGGGGTGACCCAGTACTTC. This sequence joins TRBV24-1 and TRBJ2-5, with D perhaps being TRBD1 or TRBD2 (5 bases each). The CDR3 totals 16 residues. The germline V gene encodes CDR1 KGHDR and CDR2 SFDVKD. V lost 7 bases and J 7 bases, leaving 24 bases between the germline ends.

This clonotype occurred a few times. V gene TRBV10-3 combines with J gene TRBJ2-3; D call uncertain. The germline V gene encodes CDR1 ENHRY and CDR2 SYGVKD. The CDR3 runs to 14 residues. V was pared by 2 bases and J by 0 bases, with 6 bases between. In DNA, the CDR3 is TGTGCCATCAGTGAGGCTAGGAGCACAGATACGCAGTATTTT. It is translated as CAISEARSTDTQYF.

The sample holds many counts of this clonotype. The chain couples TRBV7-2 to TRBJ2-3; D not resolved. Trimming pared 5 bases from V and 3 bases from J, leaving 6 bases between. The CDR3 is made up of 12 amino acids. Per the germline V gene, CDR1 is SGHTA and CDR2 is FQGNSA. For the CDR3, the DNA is TGTGCCAGCAGCCGTACAACAGATACGCAGTATTTT. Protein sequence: CASSRTTDTQYF.

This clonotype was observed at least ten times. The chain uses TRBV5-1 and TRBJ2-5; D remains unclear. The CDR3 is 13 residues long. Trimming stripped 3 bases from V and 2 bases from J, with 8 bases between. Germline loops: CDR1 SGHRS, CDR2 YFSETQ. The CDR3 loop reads CASSYALQETQYF. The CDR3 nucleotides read TGCGCCAGCAGCTACGCGCTACAAGAGACCCAGTACTTC.

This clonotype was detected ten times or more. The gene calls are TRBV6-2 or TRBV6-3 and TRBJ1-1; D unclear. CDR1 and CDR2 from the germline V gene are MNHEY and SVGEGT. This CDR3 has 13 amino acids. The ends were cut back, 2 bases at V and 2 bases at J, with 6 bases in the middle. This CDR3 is CASSYPSNTEAFF. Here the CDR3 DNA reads TGTGCCAGCAGTTACCCCTCAAACACTGAAGCTTTCTTT.

The CDR3 sequence is CASSARQGGNQPQHF. In DNA form, the CDR3 reads TGTGCCAGTAGTGCACGACAGGGAGGCAATCAGCCCCAGCATTTT. The chain uses TRBV19 and TRBJ1-5; 7 bases align to TRBD1. The J segment lost 2 bases and the V segment lost 5 bases, leaving 6 bases of the junction unmatched. Germline V lookup: CDR1 LNHDA, CDR2 SQIVND (reference sequence). This CDR3 is built from 15 residues. Supplemented by reference TRBV19 and TRBJ1-5, the full variable domain reads DGGITQSPKYLFRKEGQNVTLSCEQNLNHDAMYWYRQDPGQGLRLIYYSQIVNDFQKGDIAEGYSVSREKKESFPLTVTSAQKNPTAFYLCASSARQGGNQPQHFGDGTRLSIL.

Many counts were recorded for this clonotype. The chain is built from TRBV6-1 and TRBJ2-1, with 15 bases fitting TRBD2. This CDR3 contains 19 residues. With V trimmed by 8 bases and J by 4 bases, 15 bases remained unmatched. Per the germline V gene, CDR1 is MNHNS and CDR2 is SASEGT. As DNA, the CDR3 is TGTGCCAGCCCGGGACTAGCGGGGGGTAAGGCCTCGGGGTACAATGAGCAGTTCTTC. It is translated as CASPGLAGGKASGYNEQFF.

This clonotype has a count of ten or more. The CDR3 region is CASSLTGGQGYTF. The CDR3 nucleotides are TGTGCCAGCAGCCTGACAGGGGGCCAGGGCTACACCTTC. The chain links TRBV3-1 to TRBJ1-2; 10 bases are a match to TRBD1. The CDR3 covers 13 residues. V lost 4 bases and J lost 8; bases outside the gene matches: 4. The germline V gene has CDR1 LGHDT and CDR2 YNNKEL (reference sequence).

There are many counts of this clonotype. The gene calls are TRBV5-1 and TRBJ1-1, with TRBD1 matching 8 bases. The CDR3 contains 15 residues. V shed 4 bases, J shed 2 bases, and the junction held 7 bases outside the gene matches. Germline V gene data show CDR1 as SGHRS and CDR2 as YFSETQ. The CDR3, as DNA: TGCGCCAGCAGCCCGGTCGCAGGGGGCAACACTGAAGCTTTCTTT. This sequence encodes CASSPVAGGNTEAFF.

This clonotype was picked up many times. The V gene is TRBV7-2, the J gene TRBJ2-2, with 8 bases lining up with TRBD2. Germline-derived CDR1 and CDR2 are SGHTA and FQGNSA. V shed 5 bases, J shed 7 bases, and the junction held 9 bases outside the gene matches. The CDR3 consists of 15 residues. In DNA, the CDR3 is TGTGCCAGCAGCCCCCGGAACGGGGGGGGCGGGGAGCTGTTTTTT. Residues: CASSPRNGGGGELFF.

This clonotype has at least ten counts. The DNA for the CDR3 is TGTGCCAGTAGTACGCGAACCCCGGGCAGCTCCTACGAGCAGTACTTC. Protein: CASSTRTPGSSYEQYF. The chain couples TRBV19 to TRBJ2-7; D is unclear. Germline V gives CDR1 LNHDA, CDR2 SQIVND (reference sequence). CDR3 length equals 16 residues. The V and J ends lost 4 bases and 0 bases respectively, with 16 bases between them.

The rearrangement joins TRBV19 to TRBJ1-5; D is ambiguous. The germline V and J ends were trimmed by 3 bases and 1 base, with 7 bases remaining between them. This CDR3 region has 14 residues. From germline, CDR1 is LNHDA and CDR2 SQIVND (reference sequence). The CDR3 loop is CASSIGHSNQPQHF. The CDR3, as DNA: TGTGCCAGTAGTATCGGGCACAGCAATCAGCCCCAGCATTTT.

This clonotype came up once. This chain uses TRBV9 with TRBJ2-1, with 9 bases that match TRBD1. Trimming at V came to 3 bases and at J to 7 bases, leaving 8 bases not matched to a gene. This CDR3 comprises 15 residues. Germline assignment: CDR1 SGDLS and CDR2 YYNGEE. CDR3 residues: CASSAEQGAKNEQFF. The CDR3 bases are TGTGCCAGCAGCGCAGAACAGGGGGCGAAAAATGAGCAGTTCTTC.

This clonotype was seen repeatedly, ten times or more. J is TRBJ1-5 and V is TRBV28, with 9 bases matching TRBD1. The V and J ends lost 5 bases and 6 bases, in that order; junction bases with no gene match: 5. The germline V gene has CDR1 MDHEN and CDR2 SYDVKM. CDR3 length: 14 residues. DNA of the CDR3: TGTGCCAGCAGTGTAACAGGGGGCGGTCAGCCCCAGCATTTT. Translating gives CASSVTGGGQPQHF.

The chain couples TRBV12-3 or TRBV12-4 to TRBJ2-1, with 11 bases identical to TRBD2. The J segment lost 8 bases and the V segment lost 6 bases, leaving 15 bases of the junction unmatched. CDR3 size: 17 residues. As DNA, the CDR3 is TGTGCCAGCAGCAAACTAGCGGGGGCCACACCCCAATATGAGCAGTTCTTC. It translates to CASSKLAGATPQYEQFF.

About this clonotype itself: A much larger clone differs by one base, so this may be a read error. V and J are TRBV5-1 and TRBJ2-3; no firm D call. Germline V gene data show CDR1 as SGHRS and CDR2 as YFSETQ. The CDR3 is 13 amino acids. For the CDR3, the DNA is TGCACCAGCAGCCAACCCGGGACAGATACGCAGTATTTT. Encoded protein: CTSSQPGTDTQYF.

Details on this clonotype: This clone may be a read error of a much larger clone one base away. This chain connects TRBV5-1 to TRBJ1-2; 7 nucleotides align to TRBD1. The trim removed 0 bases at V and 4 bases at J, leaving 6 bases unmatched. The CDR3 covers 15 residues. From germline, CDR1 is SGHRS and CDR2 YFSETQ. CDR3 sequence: CASSLEGGFGYGYTF. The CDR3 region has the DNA TGCGCCAGCAGCTTGGAAGGGGGCTTCGGCTATGGCTACACCTTC.